The TCR beta chain under discussion was sequenced for a study of response to subunit inactivated influenza vaccine. General study points: Authors proposed each seasonal influenza vaccination draws in few new T cells.

This clonotype occurred many times. No antigen is known for it. With 1 base removed from V and 0 bases from J, the gap between germline ends came to 9 bases. The germline V gene encodes CDR1 SGHVS and CDR2 FQNEAQ. CDR3 size: 15 residues. TCRdb itself ran the RT-PCR reads through MiXCR, one entry per CDR3 protein. The sample includes roughly 700,000 distinct CDR3 sequences, around 13% seen only once; the top ten take 6.5% to 8.5%. The sample in question was PBMCs from blood, obtained 14 to 15 days before vaccination. The rearrangement uses TRBV7-8 and TRBJ1-1; D is uncertain. The sequence derives from a middle-aged man who received an inactivated influenza vaccine. CDR3 sequence (DNA): TGTGCCAGCAGCTTAGGGAACAGCCTGAACACTGAAGCTTTCTTT. Protein sequence: CASSLGNSLNTEAFF.